This T cell receptor beta chain came from a study of response to subunit inactivated influenza vaccine (dated by TCRdb to the late 2010s). As for the study more broadly: The study used deep quantitative T cell receptor repertoire profiling to track responses to a trivalent subunit inactivated influenza vaccine.

The study at large found these results: According to the authors, only a limited number of new T cells may be recruited by each seasonal influenza vaccination.

This clonotype was seen many times. Its antigen remains undetermined. No base quality values were provided; no much bigger clone lies one nucleotide off. Library preparation employed RT-PCR. Sequencing used an Illumina HiSeq 2500. Starting from the raw public reads, TCRdb applied fastp trimming at Q25, assembled clones with MiXCR and retained in-frame beta chains. For every CDR3 protein sequence, its rows merge into one entry that carries the most common genes and DNA. The sample table lists some 520,000 distinct CDR3 sequences, 15% to 20% of them with a count of one. The top ten hold roughly 3.1% of the sample. The sequence was collected from a man between 50 and 75 years old who received an inactivated influenza vaccine. Donor details come from another sample of the same person, matched by shared clones. Sequencing was performed on CD4+ T cells sorted from PBMCs, taken about 23 months after vaccination.

The sequenced DNA: TGTGCCAGCAGCCCAGTAGGCGGGAGTTACAATGAGCAGTTCTTC. Its product reads: CASSPVGGSYNEQFF. This sequence uses TRBV7-2 and TRBJ2-1; the central 7 bases match TRBD2. CDR3 length: 15 amino acids, cysteine to phenylalanine. Only CDR3 DNA is held: 45 bases, read in frame from base 1. Trimming accounts for 5 bases at V and 4 bases at J, while the number of junction bases matched to no gene is 8. Taken from the germline V gene, the CDR1 and CDR2 loops are SGHTA and FQGNSA.